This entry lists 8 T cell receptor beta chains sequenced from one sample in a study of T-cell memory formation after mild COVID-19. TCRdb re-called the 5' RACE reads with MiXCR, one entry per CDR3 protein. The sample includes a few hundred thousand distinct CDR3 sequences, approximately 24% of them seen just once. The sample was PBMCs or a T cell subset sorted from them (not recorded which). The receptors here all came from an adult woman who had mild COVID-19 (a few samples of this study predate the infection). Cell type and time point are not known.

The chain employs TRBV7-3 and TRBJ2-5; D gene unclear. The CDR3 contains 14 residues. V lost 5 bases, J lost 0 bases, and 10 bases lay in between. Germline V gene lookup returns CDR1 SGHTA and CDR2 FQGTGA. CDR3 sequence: CASSPSAHQETQYF. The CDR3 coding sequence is TGTGCCAGCAGCCCTTCGGCACACCAAGAGACCCAGTACTTC.

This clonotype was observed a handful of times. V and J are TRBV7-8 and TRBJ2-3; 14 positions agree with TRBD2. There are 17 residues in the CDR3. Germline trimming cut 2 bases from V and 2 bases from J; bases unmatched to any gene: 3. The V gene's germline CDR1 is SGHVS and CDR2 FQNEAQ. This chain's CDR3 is CASSLQGLAGVTDTQYF. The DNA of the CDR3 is TGTGCCAGCAGCTTACAGGGACTAGCGGGGGTCACAGATACGCAGTATTTT.

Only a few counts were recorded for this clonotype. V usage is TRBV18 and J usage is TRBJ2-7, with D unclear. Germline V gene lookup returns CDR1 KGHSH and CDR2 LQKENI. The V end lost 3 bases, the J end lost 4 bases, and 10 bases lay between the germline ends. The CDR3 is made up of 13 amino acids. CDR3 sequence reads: CASSPREIYEQYF. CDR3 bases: TGTGCCAGCTCACCCAGAGAGATATACGAGCAGTACTTC.

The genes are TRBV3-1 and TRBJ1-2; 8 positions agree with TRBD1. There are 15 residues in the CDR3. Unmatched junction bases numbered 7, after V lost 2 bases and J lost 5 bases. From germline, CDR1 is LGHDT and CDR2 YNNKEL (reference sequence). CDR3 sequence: CASSQTGQGGYGYTF. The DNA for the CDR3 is TGTGCCAGCAGCCAAACTGGACAGGGAGGTTATGGCTACACCTTC. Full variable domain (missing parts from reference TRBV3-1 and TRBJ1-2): DTAVSQTPKYLVTQMGNDKSIKCEQNLGHDTMYWYKQDSKKFLKIMFSYNNKELIINETVPNRFSPKSPDKAHLNLHINSLELGDSAVYFCASSQTGQGGYGYTFGSGTRLTVV.

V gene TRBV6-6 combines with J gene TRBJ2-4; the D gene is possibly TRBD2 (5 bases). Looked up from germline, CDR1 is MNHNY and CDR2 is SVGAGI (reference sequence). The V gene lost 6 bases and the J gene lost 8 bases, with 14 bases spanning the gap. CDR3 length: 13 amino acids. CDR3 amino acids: CASRSGVRDIQYF. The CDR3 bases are TGTGCCAGCAGGTCCGGGGTACGAGACATTCAGTACTTC.

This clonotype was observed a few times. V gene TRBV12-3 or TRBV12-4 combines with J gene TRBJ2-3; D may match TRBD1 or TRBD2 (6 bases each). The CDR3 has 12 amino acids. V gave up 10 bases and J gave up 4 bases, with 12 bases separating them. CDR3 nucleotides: TGTGCCACCCGTGGGGGGCCAGATACGCAGTATTTT. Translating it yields CATRGGPDTQYF.

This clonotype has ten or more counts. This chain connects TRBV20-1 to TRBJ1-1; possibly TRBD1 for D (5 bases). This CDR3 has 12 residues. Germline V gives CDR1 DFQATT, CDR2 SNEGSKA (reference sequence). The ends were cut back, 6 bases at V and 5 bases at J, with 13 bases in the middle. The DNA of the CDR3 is TGCAGTGCACGGGGTGGGGGGACTGAAGCTTTCTTT. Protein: CSARGGGTEAFF.

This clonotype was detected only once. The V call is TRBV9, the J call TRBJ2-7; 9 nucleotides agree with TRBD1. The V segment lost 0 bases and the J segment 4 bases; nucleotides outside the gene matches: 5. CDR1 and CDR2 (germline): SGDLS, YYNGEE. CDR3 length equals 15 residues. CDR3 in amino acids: CASSVAGQGRYEQYF. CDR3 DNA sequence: TGTGCCAGCAGCGTAGCGGGACAGGGTCGGTACGAGCAGTACTTC.